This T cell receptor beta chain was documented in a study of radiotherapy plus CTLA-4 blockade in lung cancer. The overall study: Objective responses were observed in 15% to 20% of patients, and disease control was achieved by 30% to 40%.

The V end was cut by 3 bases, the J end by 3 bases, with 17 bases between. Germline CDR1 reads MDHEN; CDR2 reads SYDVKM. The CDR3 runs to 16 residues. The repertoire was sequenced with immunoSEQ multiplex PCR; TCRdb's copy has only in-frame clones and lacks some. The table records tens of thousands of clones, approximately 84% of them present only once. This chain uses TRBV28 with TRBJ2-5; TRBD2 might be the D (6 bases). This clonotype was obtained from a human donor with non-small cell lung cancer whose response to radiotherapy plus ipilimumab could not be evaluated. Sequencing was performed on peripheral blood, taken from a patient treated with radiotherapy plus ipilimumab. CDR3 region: CASSFIFGTQKETQYF. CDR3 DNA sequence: TGTGCCAGCAGTTTTATTTTCGGGACTCAGAAAGAGACCCAGTACTTC.